The present TCR beta chain was sequenced within a study of blood T cell repertoires in COVID-19. The CDR3 is 15 amino acids. The junction had 8 bases not matched to a gene; V was cut back by 5 bases and J by 4 bases. Germline V gene data show CDR1 as SEHNR and CDR2 as FQNEAQ (reference sequence). Here immunoSEQ multiplex PCR was the method, and the copy in TCRdb shows in-frame clones only, minus some. Found here are about 220,000 clones, approximately 84% of them singletons; the top ten hold 2.5% to 3.5%. Material for sequencing was peripheral blood. This sequence was found in a man between 50 and 59 years old who had recovered from COVID-19. The genes are TRBV7-9 and TRBJ2-5, with 9 nucleotides matching TRBD1. The CDR3 coding sequence is TGTGCCAGCAGCCATTTGACGACAGGGGGAGAGACCCAGTACTTC. Amino acids: CASSHLTTGGETQYF.